This entry describes one TCR beta chain. These data originate in a study of OX40 agonist ivuxolimab in advanced cancers. Here immunoSEQ multiplex PCR was the method, and the copy in TCRdb shows in-frame clones only, minus some. The data show tens of thousands of clones, approximately 85% seen once. There are 14 residues in the CDR3. CDR1 and CDR2 from the germline V gene are SGHTA and FQGNSA. V shed 7 bases and J shed 0 bases, with 12 bases lying between them. This TCR derives from an adult with an advanced solid tumor such as melanoma, head and neck, liver or kidney cancer. Sequenced here: CD4+ or CD8+ T cells sorted from blood, sampled in a trial of the OX40 agonist ivuxolimab. The chain links TRBV7-2 to TRBJ2-5; D ambiguous. The CDR3 sequence: CASTPKKDQETQYF. The CDR3 DNA reads as TGTGCCAGCACCCCGAAAAAGGACCAAGAGACCCAGTACTTC.